The 32 T cell receptor beta chains below all came from one sample that was sequenced in a study of T cells after posttransplantation cyclophosphamide (dated by TCRdb to the mid-2010s). A control cohort of some ten patients who had been given myeloablative marrow transplants with methotrexate plus a calcineurin inhibitor was sampled 1 year after transplant. Library construction relied on the immunoSEQ multiplex PCR assay. Held by TCRdb, this immuneACCESS table contains in-frame sequences only and omits some clones. Under half of the omission traces to an unresolved V gene where checked; the cause of the rest is unknown. Here the sample has roughly 20,000 clones; 80% to 90% occur a single time. The ten largest clones add up to about 2% of the sample. The starting material was PBMCs, obtained approximately 360 days after allogeneic stem cell transplant with calcineurin inhibitor and methotrexate. These receptors were collected from a female patient in her thirties or forties who received an allogeneic stem cell transplant from an unrelated donor, was CMV-positive, and had acute and chronic GVHD. Post transplant, some T cells may arise from the graft donor.

CDR3 sequence: CASRPGGRNTEAFF. The CDR3 DNA follows: TGTGCCAGCAGACCCGGCGGGAGAAACACTGAAGCTTTCTTT. The chain carries TRBV27 and TRBJ1-1; D call uncertain. Trimming removed 6 bases at V and 2 bases at J, with 13 bases between. The CDR3 spans 14 residues. Germline values: CDR1 MNHEY, CDR2 SMNVEV (reference sequence).

The gene calls are TRBV5-3 and TRBJ1-2, with D tentatively TRBD1 (6 bases). TRBV5-3 is identified as an open reading frame with a role that is uncertain. This CDR3 is built from 14 residues. V dropped 4 bases and J dropped 8 bases, with 18 bases sitting between them. In DNA form, the CDR3 reads TGTGCCAGAAGCGAGTCCCAGGGGCGAGACGGCTACACCTTC. Its translation is CARSESQGRDGYTF.

The V gene is TRBV5-6, the J gene TRBJ2-2; TRBD1 agrees at 7 bases. The J segment lost 3 bases and the V segment lost 0 bases, leaving 8 bases of the junction unmatched. This CDR3 has 17 residues. Germline CDR1 reads SGHDT; CDR2 reads YYEEEE. CDR3 sequence reads: CASSLDWTGTDTGELFF. CDR3 nucleotides: TGTGCCAGCAGCTTGGATTGGACCGGGACAGACACCGGGGAGCTGTTTTTT.

The CDR3 DNA reads as TGTGCCAGCAGCGCTCAAGGGAGTAATAATTCACCCCTCCACTTT. As protein: CASSAQGSNNSPLHF. The chain uses TRBV9 and TRBJ1-6; D is uncertain. V lost 3 bases, J lost 5 bases, and 12 bases lay in between. The CDR3 runs to 15 residues. CDR1 is SGDLS, CDR2 YYNGEE, per germline.

This clone has just a few counts. The V gene is TRBV18, the J gene TRBJ1-4; tentative D call: TRBD1 (5 bases). Germline CDR1 reads KGHSH; CDR2 reads LQKENI. CDR3 length equals 15 residues. The V end lost 2 bases, the J end lost 8 bases, and 15 bases lay between the germline ends. The CDR3 here is CASSPYEGADEKLFF. In DNA, the CDR3 is TGTGCCAGCTCACCATATGAAGGGGCTGACGAAAAACTGTTTTTT.

This clone has just one count. The V call is TRBV5-7, the J call TRBJ2-7, with D uncertain. TRBV5-7 is marked as an open reading frame, function uncertain. The CDR3 covers 15 residues. The V end lost 1 base, the J end lost 3 bases, and 14 bases lay between the germline ends. In DNA, the CDR3 is TGTGCCAGCAGCTTGCGTGTAAGAGTTGGCTACGAGCAGTACTTC. The encoded protein is CASSLRVRVGYEQYF.

On this clone: At one end the junction does not follow the germline gene, possibly because of a read error. This chain connects TRBV7-7 to TRBJ2-1; 12 bases are shared with TRBD1. There are 16 residues in the CDR3. Germline V gene lookup returns CDR1 SSHAT and CDR2 FNYEAQ (reference sequence). As DNA, the CDR3 is TGTGCTAGCAGCTTAGAAGCGGGACAGGGGGCGCATGAGCAGTTCTTC. Its protein is CASSLEAGQGAHEQFF.

The chain employs TRBV30 and TRBJ2-1, with 7 positions matching TRBD1. CDR3 size: 13 residues. Looked up from germline, CDR1 is GTSNPN and CDR2 is SVGIG (reference sequence). The J segment lost 9 bases and the V segment lost 4 bases, leaving 9 bases of the junction unmatched. The CDR3 nucleotides read TGTGCCTGGAAACGACAAGGGGGCGTTGAGCAGTTCTTC. Residues: CAWKRQGGVEQFF.

The V call is TRBV5-1, the J call TRBJ1-1, with D possibly being TRBD1 (6 bases). Trimming took 1 base from V and 7 from J, leaving 14 bases between them. Germline lookup yields CDR1 SGHRS and CDR2 YFSETQ. CDR3 length equals 14 residues. The CDR3 DNA reads TGCGCCAGCAGCTTGCCCGGGACACGCTATGAAGCTTTCTTT. This translates into CASSLPGTRYEAFF.

The chain has TRBV6-5 and TRBJ2-5; 7 nucleotides align to TRBD2. This CDR3 comprises 13 residues. The J segment lost 4 bases and the V segment lost 9 bases, leaving 8 bases of the junction unmatched. Looked up from germline, CDR1 is MNHEY and CDR2 is SVGAGI. CDR3 DNA sequence: TGTGCCAGTCATTCGGGGGGAGCAGAGACCCAGTACTTC. Translation: CASHSGGAETQYF.

This clone was seen only once. The J gene is TRBJ2-6, the V gene TRBV11-2; D might be TRBD1 (5 bases). CDR3 size: 19 residues. Trimming removed 3 bases at V and 4 bases at J, with 22 bases between. Germline V gene lookup returns CDR1 SGHAT and CDR2 FQNNGV. The CDR3 sequence is CASSFPLNPAGSGANVLTF. Written as DNA, the CDR3 is TGTGCCAGCAGCTTTCCCCTGAACCCCGCAGGGTCAGGGGCCAACGTCCTGACTTTC.

Concerning this clone: Compared with germline, one end of the junction differs, possibly owing to a read error. This rearrangement joins TRBV27 to TRBJ1-1; tentative D call: TRBD1 (5 bases). The germline CDR1 and CDR2 sequences are MNHEY and SMNVEV (reference sequence). CDR3 length equals 11 residues. CDR3 nucleotide sequence: TGTGCCAGCAGTCTTCAAGGGAAGGGGCCCTTT. It specifies CASSLQGKGPF.

The chain combines TRBV11-2 with TRBJ2-5, with D hard to call. The CDR3 sequence is 13 residues long. CDR1 and CDR2 (germline): SGHAT, FQNNGV. V was cut by 1 base and J by 5 bases, with 8 bases left in between. The CDR3 DNA is TGTGCCAGCAGCTTAGCGGTTTCGGAGACCCAGTACTTC. Translation gives CASSLAVSETQYF.

The chain uses TRBV7-9 and TRBJ2-7; D perhaps matches TRBD1 (6 bases). Per the germline V gene, CDR1 is SEHNR and CDR2 is FQNEAQ (reference sequence). The CDR3 is 14 amino acids. V was clipped by 1 base and J by 5 bases, with 12 bases between them. The CDR3 reads CASSLDRVGDEQYF. CDR3 nucleotide sequence: TGTGCCAGCAGCTTAGACAGGGTAGGCGACGAGCAGTACTTC.

The J gene is TRBJ2-1, the V gene TRBV10-2; the match to TRBD2 covers 11 bases. CDR1 is WSHSY, CDR2 SAAADI, per germline. CDR3 size: 14 residues. J was trimmed by 11 bases and V by 2 bases; bases with no gene match: 5. The CDR3 region is CASSETSGGKQQFF. The CDR3 DNA reads TGCGCCAGCAGTGAGACTAGCGGGGGAAAGCAGCAGTTCTTC.

This clone was counted a single time. The chain is built from TRBV30 and TRBJ2-7; 11 bases are a match to TRBD1. V trimming: 2 bases; J trimming: 3 bases; junction bases outside the gene matches: 15. This CDR3 comprises 18 residues. Germline CDR1 reads GTSNPN; CDR2 reads SVGIG (reference sequence). The chain's CDR3 is CAWSKSRFGTGGYYEQYF. As DNA, the CDR3 is TGTGCCTGGAGTAAATCCCGATTTGGGACAGGGGGTTACTACGAGCAGTACTTC.

This clone was observed a handful of times. The chain recombines TRBV6-6 with TRBJ1-3; D is uncertain. Germline V gene sequence: CDR1 MNHNY, CDR2 SVGAGI (reference sequence). The CDR3 has 13 amino acids. Between the trimmed V and J ends, which lost 6 bases and 1 base, there was a span of 7 bases. The CDR3 region has the DNA TGTGCCAGCAGCCGCGAGTCTGGAAACACCATATATTTT. It encodes CASSRESGNTIYF.

The chain links TRBV27 to TRBJ2-5; 8 bases fit TRBD1. J was trimmed by 5 bases and V by 8 bases; bases with no gene match: 10. The CDR3 runs to 14 residues. Germline values: CDR1 MNHEY, CDR2 SMNVEV (reference sequence). The CDR3: CASGGPGGWETQYF. The CDR3 DNA is TGTGCCAGCGGGGGGCCAGGGGGCTGGGAGACCCAGTACTTC.

The rearrangement joins TRBV6-5 to TRBJ2-7, with TRBD1 matching 9 bases. The CDR3 consists of 14 residues. V shed 2 bases and J 4 bases; nucleotides not matched to a gene: 3. Germline CDR1 MNHEY, CDR2 SVGAGI. The CDR3 nucleotides read TGTGCCAGCAGTTACCGGGACAGGGAGTACGAGCAGTACTTC. Translating it yields CASSYRDREYEQYF.

The genes are TRBV29-1 and TRBJ2-7, with TRBD1 matching over 8 bases. V shed 5 bases, J shed 2 bases, and the junction held 8 bases outside the gene matches. Germline CDR1 reads SQVTM; CDR2 reads ANQGSEA. CDR3 length: 14 amino acids. The CDR3: CSVRPRQGPYEQYF. The DNA for the CDR3 is TGCAGCGTTAGACCTAGACAGGGGCCCTACGAGCAGTACTTC.

The chain uses TRBV5-1 and TRBJ1-5; D remains ambiguous. Germline lookup yields CDR1 SGHRS and CDR2 YFSETQ. This CDR3 contains 14 residues. Trimming took off 0 bases at V and 1 base at J, with 5 bases between the two ends. CDR3 DNA: TGCGCCAGCAGCTTGGGAGGGAGCAATCAGCCCCAGCATTTT. Translating gives CASSLGGSNQPQHF.

This clone was seen a few times. The V and J genes are TRBV6-6 and TRBJ1-5; a possible D gene is TRBD1 (6 bases). CDR3 length: 14 amino acids. Trimming pared 6 bases from V and 4 bases from J, leaving 13 bases between. CDR1 MNHNY and CDR2 SVGAGI come from the germline V gene (reference sequence). Here the CDR3 reads CASRNGGGNQPQHF. DNA of the CDR3: TGTGCCAGCAGAAATGGGGGCGGGAATCAGCCCCAGCATTTT.

The chain uses TRBV10-3 and TRBJ2-5; 7 nucleotides line up with TRBD2. Germline CDR1 reads ENHRY; CDR2 reads SYGVKD. V lost 2 bases to trimming and J lost 1 base; unmatched junction nucleotides: 1. The CDR3 is 14 amino acids. CDR3 loop: CAISEQRGQETQYF. CDR3 DNA sequence: TGTGCCATCAGTGAGCAGCGGGGCCAAGAGACCCAGTACTTC.

The chain joins TRBV11-2 to TRBJ2-7, with a tentative D call TRBD2 (5 bases). CDR1 SGHAT and CDR2 FQNNGV come from the germline V gene. Trimming took 5 bases from V and 5 from J, leaving 10 bases between them. CDR3 length: 12 amino acids. Here the CDR3 reads CASSPPEDEQYF. The CDR3 region has the DNA TGTGCCAGCAGCCCTCCGGAGGACGAGCAGTACTTC.

V is TRBV6-6 and J is TRBJ2-7; TRBD2 agrees at 8 bases. The CDR3 is 15 amino acids. V was pared by 2 bases and J by 7 bases, with 10 bases of the junction left unmatched. The V gene's germline CDR1 is MNHNY and CDR2 SVGAGI (reference sequence). CDR3 DNA: TGTGCCAGCAGTTACGACTCGGGGGGGAGGCAGGAGCAGTACTTC. Residues: CASSYDSGGRQEQYF.

V is TRBV7-9 and J is TRBJ1-2; perhaps TRBD1 as D (6 bases). Germline V gene sequence: CDR1 SEHNR, CDR2 FQNEAQ (reference sequence). CDR3 size: 17 residues. V lost 4 bases and J lost 5, with 23 bases in between. This CDR3 is CASSSIAGGALGYGYTF. As DNA, the CDR3 is TGTGCCAGCAGCTCCATTGCGGGGGGCGCCCTGGGGTATGGCTACACCTTC.

The chain uses TRBV5-6 and TRBJ2-5; D is perhaps TRBD1 (6 bases). The J call may be faulty, since TRBJ2-7 better matches the DNA end. CDR1 SGHDT and CDR2 YYEEEE come from the germline V gene. This CDR3 comprises 17 residues. For the CDR3, the DNA is TGTGCCAGCAGCCCCCCGGGTTCCGGGACAAACTCCTACGAGCAGTACTTC. The encoded protein is CASSPPGSGTNSYEQYF.

J is TRBJ2-7 and V is TRBV7-2, with D tentatively TRBD1 (7 bases). The germline CDR1 and CDR2 sequences are SGHTA and FQGNSA. The CDR3 totals 14 residues. V lost 2 bases and J lost 7, with 15 bases in between. CDR3 sequence: CASSLSRGAMEQYF. CDR3 DNA sequence: TGTGCCAGCAGCTTATCCAGGGGGGCCATGGAGCAGTACTTC.

This clone was found a few times. The chain is built from TRBV11-2 and TRBJ1-5; tentatively, D is TRBD1 (5 bases). CDR1 and CDR2 from the germline V gene are SGHAT and FQNNGV. Trimming took off 0 bases at V and 3 bases at J, with 9 bases between the two ends. The CDR3 totals 15 residues. The CDR3, as DNA: TGTGCCAGCAGCTTAGACGGGGGGTCCAATCAGCCCCAGCATTTT. It is translated as CASSLDGGSNQPQHF.

The chain employs TRBV6-4 and TRBJ2-2; 7 nucleotides match TRBD1. This CDR3 contains 17 residues. J gave up 3 bases and V 6 bases, and 13 bases lay outside the gene matches. Germline V lookup: CDR1 MRHNA, CDR2 SNTAGT. This chain's CDR3 is CASRNTGDVVDTGELFF. CDR3 coding DNA: TGTGCCAGCAGGAACACAGGGGACGTTGTTGACACCGGGGAGCTGTTTTTT.

The rearrangement joins TRBV7-9 to TRBJ2-2; D perhaps matches TRBD2 (5 bases). The germline V gene encodes CDR1 SEHNR and CDR2 FQNEAQ (reference sequence). This CDR3 region has 18 residues. V lost 1 base to trimming and J lost 3 bases, with 18 bases between them. CDR3 coding DNA: TGTGCCAGCAGCTTAGTATACGACGGGGTTGGGGACACCGGGGAGCTGTTTTTT. It yields the protein CASSLVYDGVGDTGELFF.

V is TRBV7-9 and J is TRBJ2-3; no reliable D call. The germline V gene encodes CDR1 SEHNR and CDR2 FQNEAQ (reference sequence). V was pared by 5 bases and J by 4 bases, with 10 bases between. The CDR3 has 13 residues. The CDR3 bases are TGTGCCAGCAGCCCCCCTAGTGCAGATACGCAGTATTTT. Amino acid sequence: CASSPPSADTQYF.